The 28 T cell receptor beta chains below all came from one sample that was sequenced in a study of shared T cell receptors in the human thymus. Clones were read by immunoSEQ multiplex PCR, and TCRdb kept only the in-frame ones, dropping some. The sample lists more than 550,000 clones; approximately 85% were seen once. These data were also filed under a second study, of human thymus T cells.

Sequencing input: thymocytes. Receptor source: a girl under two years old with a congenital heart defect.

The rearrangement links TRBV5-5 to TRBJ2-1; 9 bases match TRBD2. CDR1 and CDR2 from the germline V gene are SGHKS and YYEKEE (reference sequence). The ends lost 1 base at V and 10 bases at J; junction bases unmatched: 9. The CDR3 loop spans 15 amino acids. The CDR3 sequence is CASSLSGGGAGEQFF. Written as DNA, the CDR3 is TGTGCCAGCAGCTTGTCTGGCGGGGGGGCCGGGGAGCAGTTCTTC.

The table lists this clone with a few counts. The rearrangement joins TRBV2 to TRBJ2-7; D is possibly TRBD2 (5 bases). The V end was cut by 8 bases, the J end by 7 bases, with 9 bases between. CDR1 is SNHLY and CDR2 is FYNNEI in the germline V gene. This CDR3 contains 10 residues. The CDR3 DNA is TGTGCCAGCGGACGGGGAGAGCAGTACTTC. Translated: CASGRGEQYF.

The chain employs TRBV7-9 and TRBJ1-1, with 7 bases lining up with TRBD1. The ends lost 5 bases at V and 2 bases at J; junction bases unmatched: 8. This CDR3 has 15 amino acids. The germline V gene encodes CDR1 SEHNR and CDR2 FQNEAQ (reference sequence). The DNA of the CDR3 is TGTGCCAGCAGCGTGTCCGGGACAGCCAACACTGAAGCTTTCTTT. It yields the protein CASSVSGTANTEAFF.

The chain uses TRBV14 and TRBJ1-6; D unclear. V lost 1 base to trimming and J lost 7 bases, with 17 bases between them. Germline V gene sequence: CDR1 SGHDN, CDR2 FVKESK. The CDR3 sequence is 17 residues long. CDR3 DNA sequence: TGTGCCAGCAGCCAAGGCGGGATCGAGGGTGGGAATTCACCCCTCCACTTT. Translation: CASSQGGIEGGNSPLHF.

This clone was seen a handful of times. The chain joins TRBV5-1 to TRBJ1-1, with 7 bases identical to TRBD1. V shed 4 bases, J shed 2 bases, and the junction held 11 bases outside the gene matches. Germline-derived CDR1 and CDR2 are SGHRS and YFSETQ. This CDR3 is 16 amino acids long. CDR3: CASSAPAGTANTEAFF. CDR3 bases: TGCGCCAGCAGCGCCCCCGCCGGGACAGCTAACACTGAAGCTTTCTTT.

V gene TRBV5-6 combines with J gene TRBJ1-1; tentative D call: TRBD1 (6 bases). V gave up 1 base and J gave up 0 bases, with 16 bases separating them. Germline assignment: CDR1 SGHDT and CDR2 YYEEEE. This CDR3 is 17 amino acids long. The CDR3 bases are TGTGCCAGCAGCTTGAATAACAGGGTTCGGATGAACACTGAAGCTTTCTTT. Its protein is CASSLNNRVRMNTEAFF.

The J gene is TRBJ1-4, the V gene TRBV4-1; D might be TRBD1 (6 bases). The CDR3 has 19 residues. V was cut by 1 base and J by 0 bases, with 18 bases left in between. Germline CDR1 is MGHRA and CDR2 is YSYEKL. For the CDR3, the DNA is TGCGCCAGCAGCCAAGGGGGGGGCCGGGGACATGCAACTAATGAAAAACTGTTTTTT. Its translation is CASSQGGGRGHATNEKLFF.

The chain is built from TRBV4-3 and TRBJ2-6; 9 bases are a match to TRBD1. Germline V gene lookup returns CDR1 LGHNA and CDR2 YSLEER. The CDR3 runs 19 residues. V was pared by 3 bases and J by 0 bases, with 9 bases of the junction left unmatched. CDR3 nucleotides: TGCGCCAGCAGCCAGGATACAGGGGGCCTTTTCTCTGGGGCCAACGTCCTGACTTTC. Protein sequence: CASSQDTGGLFSGANVLTF.

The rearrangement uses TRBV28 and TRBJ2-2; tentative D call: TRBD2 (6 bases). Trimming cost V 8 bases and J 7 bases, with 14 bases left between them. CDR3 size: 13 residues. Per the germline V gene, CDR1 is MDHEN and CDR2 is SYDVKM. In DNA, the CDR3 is TGTGCCAGCGCAGTCGGGGGAATCGGGGAGCTGTTTTTT. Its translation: CASAVGGIGELFF.

The CDR3 loop is CASSPRETSGNTIYF. The CDR3 coding sequence is TGTGCCAGCAGCCCCCGGGAAACCTCTGGAAACACCATATATTTT. The rearrangement joins TRBV28 to TRBJ1-3, with D hard to call. Germline V CDR1 and CDR2: MDHEN, SYDVKM. There are 15 residues in the CDR3. The ends were cut back, 6 bases at V and 0 bases at J, with 12 bases in the middle.

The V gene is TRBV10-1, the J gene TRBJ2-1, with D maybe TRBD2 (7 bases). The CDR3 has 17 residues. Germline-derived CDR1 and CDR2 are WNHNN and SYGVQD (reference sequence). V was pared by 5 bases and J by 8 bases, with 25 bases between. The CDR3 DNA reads TGCGCCAGCAGTCCGGGGGAGGGGGAACATACATTCGATGAGCAGTTCTTC. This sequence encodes CASSPGEGEHTFDEQFF.

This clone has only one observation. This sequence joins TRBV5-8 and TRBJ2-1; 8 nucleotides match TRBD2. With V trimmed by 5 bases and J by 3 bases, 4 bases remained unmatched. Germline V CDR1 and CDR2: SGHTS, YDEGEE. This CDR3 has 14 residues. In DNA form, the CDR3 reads TGTGCCAGCAGATTAGCGGGGTACTACAATGAGCAGTTCTTC. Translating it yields CASRLAGYYNEQFF.

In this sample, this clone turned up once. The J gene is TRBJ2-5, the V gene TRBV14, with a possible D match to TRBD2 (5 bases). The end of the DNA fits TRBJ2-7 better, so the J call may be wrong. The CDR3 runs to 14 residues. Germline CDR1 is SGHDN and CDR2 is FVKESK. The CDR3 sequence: CASSRGILPYEQYF. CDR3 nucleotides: TGTGCCAGCAGCCGAGGGATACTACCCTACGAGCAGTACTTC.

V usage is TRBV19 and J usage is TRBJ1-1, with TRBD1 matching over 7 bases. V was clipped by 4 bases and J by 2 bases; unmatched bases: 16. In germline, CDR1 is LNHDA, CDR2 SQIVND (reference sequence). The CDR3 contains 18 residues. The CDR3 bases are TGTGCCAGTAGTACCCCCGGCCCCCTCACAGGGGTTAACACTGAAGCTTTCTTT. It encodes CASSTPGPLTGVNTEAFF. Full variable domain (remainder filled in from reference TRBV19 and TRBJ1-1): DGGITQSPKYLFRKEGQNVTLSCEQNLNHDAMYWYRQDPGQGLRLIYYSQIVNDFQKGDIAEGYSVSREKKESFPLTVTSAQKNPTAFYLCASSTPGPLTGVNTEAFFGQGTRLTVV.

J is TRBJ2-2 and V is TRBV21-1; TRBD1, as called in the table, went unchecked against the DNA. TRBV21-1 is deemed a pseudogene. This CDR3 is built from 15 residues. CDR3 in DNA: TGTGCCAGGATGGGACAGGGAATGAACACCGGGGAGCTGTTTTTT. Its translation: CARMGQGMNTGELFF.

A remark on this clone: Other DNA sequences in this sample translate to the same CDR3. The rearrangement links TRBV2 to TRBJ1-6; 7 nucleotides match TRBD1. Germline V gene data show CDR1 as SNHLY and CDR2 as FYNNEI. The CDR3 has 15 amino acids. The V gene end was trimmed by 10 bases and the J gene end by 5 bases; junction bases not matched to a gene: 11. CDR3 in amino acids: CATTLGRGDNSPLHF. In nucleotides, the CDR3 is TGTGCCACGACGTTAGGCAGGGGGGATAATTCACCCCTCCACTTT.

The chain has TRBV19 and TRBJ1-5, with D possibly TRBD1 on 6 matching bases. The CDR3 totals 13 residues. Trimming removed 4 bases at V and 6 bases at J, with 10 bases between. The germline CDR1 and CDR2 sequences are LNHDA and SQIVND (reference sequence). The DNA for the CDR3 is TGTGCCAGTAGTACACAGGGATGTCAGCCCCAGCATTTT. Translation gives CASSTQGCQPQHF.

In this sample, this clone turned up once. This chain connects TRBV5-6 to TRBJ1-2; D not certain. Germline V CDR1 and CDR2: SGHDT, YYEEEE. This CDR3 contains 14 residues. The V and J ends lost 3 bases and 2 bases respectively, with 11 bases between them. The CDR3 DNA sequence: TGTGCCAGCAGCTGGGGAGGGTCCAACTATGGCTACACCTTC. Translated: CASSWGGSNYGYTF.

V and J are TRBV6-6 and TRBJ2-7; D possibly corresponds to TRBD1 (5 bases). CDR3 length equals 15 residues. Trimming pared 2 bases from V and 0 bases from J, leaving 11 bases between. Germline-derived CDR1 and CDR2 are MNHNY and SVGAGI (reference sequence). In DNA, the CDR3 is TGTGCCAGCAGTTACGAAGCAGGGCCCTCCTACGAGCAGTACTTC. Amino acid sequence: CASSYEAGPSYEQYF.

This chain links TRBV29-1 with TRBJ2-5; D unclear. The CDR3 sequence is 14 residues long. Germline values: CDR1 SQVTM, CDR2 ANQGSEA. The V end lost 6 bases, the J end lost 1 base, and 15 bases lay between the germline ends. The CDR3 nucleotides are TGCAGCGTCATAAGCCCCCAACTCCAAGAGACCCAGTACTTC. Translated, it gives CSVISPQLQETQYF.

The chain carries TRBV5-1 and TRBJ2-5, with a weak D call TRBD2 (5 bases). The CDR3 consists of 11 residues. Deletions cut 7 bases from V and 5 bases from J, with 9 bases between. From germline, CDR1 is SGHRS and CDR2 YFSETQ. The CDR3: CASGLLETQYF. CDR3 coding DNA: TGCGCCAGCGGACTGTTGGAGACCCAGTACTTC.

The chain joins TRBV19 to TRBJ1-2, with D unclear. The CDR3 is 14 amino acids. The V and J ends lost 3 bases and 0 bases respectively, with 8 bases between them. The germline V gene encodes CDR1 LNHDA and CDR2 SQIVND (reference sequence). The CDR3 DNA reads TGTGCCAGTAGTATGGGAGGAACTAACTATGGCTACACCTTC. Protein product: CASSMGGTNYGYTF.

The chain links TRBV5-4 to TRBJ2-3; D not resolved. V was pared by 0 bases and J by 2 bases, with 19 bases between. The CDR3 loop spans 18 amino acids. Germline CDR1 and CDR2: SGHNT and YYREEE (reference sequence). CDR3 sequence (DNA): TGTGCCAGCAGCTTGGCGGGTGGCCTCCATCCCCACACAGATACGCAGTATTTT. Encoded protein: CASSLAGGLHPHTDTQYF.

The CDR3 region has the DNA TGTGCCAGCAGCTTCGATCAGCTCGAGGACACTGAAGCTTTCTTT. Protein: CASSFDQLEDTEAFF. The chain has TRBV5-4 and TRBJ1-1, with no clear D. Per the germline V gene, CDR1 is SGHNT and CDR2 is YYREEE (reference sequence). V was shortened by 2 bases and J by 3 bases, with 14 bases between the two germline ends. The CDR3 is made up of 15 amino acids.

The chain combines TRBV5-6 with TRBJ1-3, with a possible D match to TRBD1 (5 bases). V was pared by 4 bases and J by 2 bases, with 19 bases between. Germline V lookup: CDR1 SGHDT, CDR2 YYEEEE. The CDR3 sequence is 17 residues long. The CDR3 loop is CASSAGGVVVTGNTIYF. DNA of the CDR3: TGTGCCAGCAGCGCCGGGGGGGTGGTGGTTACTGGAAACACCATATATTTT.

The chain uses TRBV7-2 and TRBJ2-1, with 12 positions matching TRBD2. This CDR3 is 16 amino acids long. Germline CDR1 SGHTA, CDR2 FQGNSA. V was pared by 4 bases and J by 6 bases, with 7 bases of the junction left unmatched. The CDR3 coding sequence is TGTGCCAGCAGCTCCAATCTAGCGGGGGGGCTCAATGAGCAGTTCTTC. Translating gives CASSSNLAGGLNEQFF. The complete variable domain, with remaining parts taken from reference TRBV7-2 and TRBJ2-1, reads GAGVSQSPSNKVTEKGKDVELRCDPISGHTALYWYRQSLGQGLEFLIYFQGNSAPDKSGLPSDRFSAERTGGSVSTLTIQRTQQEDSAVYLCASSSNLAGGLNEQFFGPGTRLTVL.

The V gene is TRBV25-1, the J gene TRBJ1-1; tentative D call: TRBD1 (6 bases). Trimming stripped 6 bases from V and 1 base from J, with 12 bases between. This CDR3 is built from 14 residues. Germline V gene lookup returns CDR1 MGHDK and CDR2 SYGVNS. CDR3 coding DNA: TGTGCCAGCAGGAAACAGGGCCGGAACACTGAAGCTTTCTTT. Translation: CASRKQGRNTEAFF.

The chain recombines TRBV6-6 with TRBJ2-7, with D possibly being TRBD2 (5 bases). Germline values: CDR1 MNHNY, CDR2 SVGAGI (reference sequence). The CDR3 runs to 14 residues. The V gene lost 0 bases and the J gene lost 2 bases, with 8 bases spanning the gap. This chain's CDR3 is CASSYSTGTYEQYF. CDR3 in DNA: TGTGCCAGCAGTTACTCAACCGGGACCTACGAGCAGTACTTC.